The next 15 T cell receptor beta chains were all read from a single sample in a study of control samples from healthy donors and cancer patients. Clones were sequenced by immunoSEQ multiplex PCR, and TCRdb holds only the in-frame ones, with some missing. The profile shows tens of thousands of clones, more than 70% of them singletons. The sample consisted of PBMCs. Every receptor here comes from a man aged 50 to 59 with head and neck cancer.

This clone was seen a few times. The chain employs TRBV5-4 and TRBJ2-5; TRBD2 is a possible D gene (5 bases). CDR3 length equals 14 residues. Germline loops: CDR1 SGHNT, CDR2 YYREEE (reference sequence). V lost 1 base, J lost 3 bases, and 10 bases lay in between. The chain's CDR3 is CASSLWRQEETQYF. In DNA form, the CDR3 reads TGTGCCAGCAGCTTGTGGAGGCAGGAAGAGACCCAGTACTTC.

The chain uses TRBV27 and TRBJ2-1; D is undetermined. The length of the CDR3 is 14 residues. Germline V gives CDR1 MNHEY, CDR2 SMNVEV (reference sequence). The V end lost 6 bases, the J end lost 4 bases, and 13 bases lay between the germline ends. The CDR3 sequence is CASRGSEPYNEQFF. Written as DNA, the CDR3 is TGTGCCAGCAGGGGGTCAGAGCCATACAATGAGCAGTTCTTC.

V usage is TRBV13 and J usage is TRBJ2-1; 11 nucleotides align to TRBD2. V was pared by 5 bases and J by 0 bases, with 3 bases of the junction left unmatched. The germline CDR1 and CDR2 sequences are PRHDT and FYEKMQ (reference sequence). This CDR3 contains 16 residues. In nucleotides, the CDR3 is TGTGCCAGCAGCCGACTAGCGGGGAGCTCCTACAATGAGCAGTTCTTC. Translating it yields CASSRLAGSSYNEQFF.

The chain employs TRBV6-1 and TRBJ2-5; no clear D gene. The CDR3 contains 13 residues. Germline assignment: CDR1 MNHNS and CDR2 SASEGT. V lost 2 bases and J lost 5, with 9 bases in between. DNA of the CDR3: TGTGCCAGCAGTGAACTACGACGCGAGACCCAGTACTTC. Encoded protein: CASSELRRETQYF.

The chain is built from TRBV7-8 and TRBJ2-7; 8 nucleotides line up with TRBD2. Germline loops: CDR1 SGHVS, CDR2 FQNEAQ. J gave up 5 bases and V 1 base, and 4 bases lay outside the gene matches. This CDR3 spans 14 amino acids. This chain's CDR3 is CASSLVLAGDEQYF. The CDR3 DNA sequence: TGTGCCAGCAGCTTAGTGCTAGCGGGCGACGAGCAGTACTTC.

V gene TRBV6-5 combines with J gene TRBJ1-2; TRBD1 aligns across 7 bases. V lost 6 bases and J lost 6; bases outside the gene matches: 10. Germline CDR1 is MNHEY and CDR2 is SVGAGI. The CDR3 is made up of 14 amino acids. The CDR3 is CASRNPGQEDGYTF. For the CDR3, the DNA is TGTGCCAGCAGGAACCCAGGACAGGAAGATGGCTACACCTTC.

The chain joins TRBV5-6 to TRBJ1-4; D gene uncertain. The germline V gene encodes CDR1 SGHDT and CDR2 YYEEEE. CDR3 size: 13 residues. V lost 3 bases and J lost 6, with 9 bases in between. This CDR3 reads CASSWTLDEKLFF. CDR3 DNA sequence: TGTGCCAGCAGCTGGACTCTAGATGAAAAACTGTTTTTT.

The rearrangement uses TRBV27 and TRBJ2-7; 8 bases are shared with TRBD1. Germline V gene data show CDR1 as MNHEY and CDR2 as SMNVEV (reference sequence). This CDR3 region has 15 residues. The V and J ends lost 3 bases and 3 bases, in that order; junction bases with no gene match: 7. CDR3 sequence (DNA): TGTGCCAGCAGTTTTGGTCAAGGACAGGGCTACGAGCAGTACTTC. Amino acid sequence: CASSFGQGQGYEQYF.

The rearrangement joins TRBV11-2 to TRBJ2-2; D unresolved. The V end lost 3 bases, the J end lost 5 bases, and 16 bases lay between the germline ends. Germline V lookup: CDR1 SGHAT, CDR2 FQNNGV. This CDR3 is 16 amino acids long. The DNA of the CDR3 is TGTGCCAGCAGCTTTAATCACAATTTATTGACCGGGGAGCTGTTTTTT. Its translation is CASSFNHNLLTGELFF.

This rearrangement joins TRBV19 to TRBJ2-7, with TRBD1 identical over 7 bases. This CDR3 comprises 15 residues. Trimming cost V 7 bases and J 0 bases; bases outside gene matches: 9. Germline V CDR1 and CDR2: LNHDA, SQIVND (reference sequence). CDR3 sequence reads: CASTDGAGGSYEQYF. CDR3 in DNA: TGTGCCAGTACCGACGGGGCAGGGGGCTCCTACGAGCAGTACTTC. The full variable domain, with the rest looked up from reference TRBV19 and TRBJ2-7, is DGGITQSPKYLFRKEGQNVTLSCEQNLNHDAMYWYRQDPGQGLRLIYYSQIVNDFQKGDIAEGYSVSREKKESFPLTVTSAQKNPTAFYLCASTDGAGGSYEQYFGPGTRLTVT.

The V and J genes are TRBV28 and TRBJ2-2; D gene unclear. Deletions cut 7 bases from V and 10 bases from J, with 22 bases between. CDR3 length equals 15 residues. The V gene's germline CDR1 is MDHEN and CDR2 SYDVKM. CDR3 coding DNA: TGTGCCAGCATCCCCCTCGGCAGGAGTCCGTCGGAGCTGTTTTTT. This gives the protein CASIPLGRSPSELFF.

V usage is TRBV6-5 and J usage is TRBJ1-5; D remains ambiguous. The length of the CDR3 is 15 residues. V dropped 8 bases and J dropped 2 bases, with 16 bases sitting between them. Germline CDR1 is MNHEY and CDR2 is SVGAGI. The CDR3 reads CASRFSGSGNQPQHF. DNA for the CDR3: TGTGCCAGCCGTTTTTCGGGATCTGGCAATCAGCCCCAGCATTTT.

V and J are TRBV10-2 and TRBJ1-1; 9 bases align to TRBD1. V dropped 4 bases and J dropped 9; count of bases not matched to a gene: 6. CDR1 and CDR2 from the germline V gene are WSHSY and SAAADI. This CDR3 is built from 13 residues. CDR3 in amino acids: CASSAGTGLQAFF. CDR3 DNA: TGCGCCAGCAGTGCGGGGACAGGGCTGCAAGCTTTCTTT.

The V call is TRBV6-6, the J call TRBJ2-2; 12 nucleotides line up with TRBD2. V gave up 0 bases and J gave up 9 bases; unmatched junction bases: 5. Germline CDR1 and CDR2: MNHNY and SVGAGI (reference sequence). CDR3 size: 16 residues. The DNA for the CDR3 is TGTGCCAGCAGTTACTCGACTAGCGGGGGTGGTAGGGAGCTGTTTTTT. Its translation is CASSYSTSGGGRELFF.

The table lists this clone with a count of one. The V and J genes are TRBV15 and TRBJ2-5; D could derive from TRBD1 or TRBD2 (5 bases each). Per germline, CDR1 LNHNV and CDR2 YYDKDF (reference sequence). This CDR3 is built from 15 residues. The V and J ends lost 5 bases and 5 bases respectively, with 18 bases between them. CDR3 amino acids: CATSVDSPGRETQYF. The CDR3 bases are TGTGCCACCAGCGTCGACAGTCCGGGGCGTGAGACCCAGTACTTC.